These 30 T cell receptor beta chains were sequenced from one sample in a study of T cell repertoires in cytomegalovirus infection. TCRdb re-called the reads through MiXCR, storing one row per CDR3 protein. The sample holds about a million distinct CDR3 sequences, approximately 31% seen once. Antigen specificity for these receptors is unknown. The sample in question was cultured CD8+ T cells from PBMCs, obtained from culture after CMV antigen stimulation. These receptor sequences come from a human donor in good health (CMV status not recorded). Some clones in this sample may be carry-over from other donors' samples.

The J gene is TRBJ1-2, the V gene TRBV7-9, with D perhaps matching TRBD1 (5 bases). The V gene lost 0 bases and the J gene lost 6 bases, with 8 bases spanning the gap. The CDR3 extends over 13 amino acids. Looked up from germline, CDR1 is SEHNR and CDR2 is FQNEAQ (reference sequence). CDR3 residues: CASSLALGDGYTF. For the CDR3, the DNA is TGTGCCAGCAGCTTAGCGCTAGGGGATGGCTACACCTTC.

This clonotype was observed a few times. The chain combines TRBV7-9 with TRBJ2-1; 7 bases fit TRBD1. CDR3 length: 14 amino acids. CDR1 is SEHNR and CDR2 is FQNEAQ in the germline V gene (reference sequence). J was trimmed by 6 bases and V by 6 bases; bases with no gene match: 8. CDR3 protein: CASSYRDRLNEQFF. DNA of the CDR3: TGTGCCAGCAGTTACCGGGACAGACTCAATGAGCAGTTCTTC.

V is TRBV10-3 and J is TRBJ2-1; possible D gene TRBD1, 6 bases. Trimming left V 0 bases short and J 4 bases short, with 10 bases between. Germline values: CDR1 ENHRY, CDR2 SYGVKD. This CDR3 contains 15 residues. CDR3 DNA sequence: TGTGCCATCAGTGAGTCGTCAGGGGTATACAATGAGCAGTTCTTC. It yields the protein CAISESSGVYNEQFF.

This clonotype was seen many times. The chain combines TRBV7-9 with TRBJ2-7; maybe TRBD1 (6 bases). The CDR3 consists of 12 residues. The germline V gene has CDR1 SEHNR and CDR2 FQNEAQ (reference sequence). V lost 5 bases, J lost 3 bases, and 8 bases lay in between. The CDR3 DNA follows: TGTGCCAGCAGCCGGGACAACTACGAGCAGTACGTC. Its translation is CASSRDNYEQYV.

With regard to this clonotype: This could be a read error, since a much larger clone is one nucleotide away. This sequence joins TRBV7-2 and TRBJ2-7, with 7 bases identical to TRBD1. There are 17 residues in the CDR3. Germline CDR1 reads SGHTA; CDR2 reads FQGNSA. CDR3 coding DNA: TGTGTCAGCAGCTCCGCTGATAGGGGACAGCCTTCCTACGAGCAGTACTTC. Encoded protein: CVSSSADRGQPSYEQYF.

This clonotype has just a few counts. The chain couples TRBV7-9 to TRBJ2-5; 7 nucleotides match TRBD2. The CDR3 is made up of 16 amino acids. J lost 1 base, V lost 2 bases, and 7 bases had no gene match. The V gene's germline CDR1 is SEHNR and CDR2 FQNEAQ (reference sequence). The CDR3 nucleotides are TGTGCCAGCAGCTTAAGGGGCGGGGGTACCCAAGAGACCCAGTACTTC. This sequence encodes CASSLRGGGTQETQYF. The full variable domain, its missing parts supplied by reference TRBV7-9 and TRBJ2-5, is DTGVSQNPRHKITKRGQNVTFRCDPISEHNRLYWYRQTLGQGPEFLTYFQNEAQLEKSRLLSDRFSAERPKGSFSTLEIQRTEQGDSAMYLCASSLRGGGTQETQYFGPGTRLLVL.

This clonotype showed up many times. The rearrangement uses TRBV11-1 and TRBJ2-1; D is uncertain. V was shortened by 3 bases and J by 8 bases, with 8 bases between the two germline ends. The germline V gene has CDR1 SGHAT and CDR2 FQDESV (reference sequence). The CDR3 contains 12 residues. The CDR3 loop is CASSFYGDEQFF. The CDR3 DNA is TGTGCCAGCAGCTTCTATGGCGATGAGCAGTTCTTC.

The chain links TRBV12-3 or TRBV12-4 to TRBJ1-2; TRBD1 aligns across 8 bases. J was trimmed by 4 bases and V by 5 bases; bases with no gene match: 9. The CDR3 has 15 residues. The CDR3 spells CASSLYTGQVYGYTF. The CDR3 coding sequence is TGTGCCAGCAGTCTCTATACGGGACAGGTCTATGGCTACACCTTC.

This clonotype has a handful of counts. The chain employs TRBV10-3 and TRBJ2-3; TRBD1 matches at 8 bases. This CDR3 has 14 residues. V was clipped by 6 bases and J by 3 bases; unmatched bases: 5. CDR1 is ENHRY, CDR2 SYGVKD, per germline. In DNA, the CDR3 is TGTGCCATCAGCTCAGGGGGCGAAACAGATACGCAGTATTTT. It is translated as CAISSGGETDTQYF.

The gene calls are TRBV7-9 and TRBJ1-1; D not resolved. Germline CDR1 and CDR2: SEHNR and FQNEAQ (reference sequence). This CDR3 spans 14 amino acids. The V and J ends lost 5 bases and 6 bases respectively, with 16 bases between them. Here the CDR3 DNA reads TGTGCCAGCAGCGACAAACCGAACATCGCTGAAGCTTTCTTT. Translated: CASSDKPNIAEAFF.

The rearrangement uses TRBV20-1 and TRBJ2-3, with 10 bases matching TRBD2. CDR1 DFQATT and CDR2 SNEGSKA come from the germline V gene (reference sequence). With V trimmed by 0 bases and J by 4 bases, 4 bases remained unmatched. The CDR3 totals 15 residues. This CDR3 is CSARDASGGSDTQYF. The CDR3, as DNA: TGCAGTGCTAGAGATGCTAGCGGGGGCTCAGATACGCAGTATTTT.

This clonotype showed up many times. J is TRBJ1-5 and V is TRBV20-1; D remains unclear. The CDR3 is made up of 15 amino acids. Germline V CDR1 and CDR2: DFQATT, SNEGSKA (reference sequence). Deletions cut 0 bases from V and 2 bases from J, with 11 bases between. CDR3 amino acids: CSARDYSGGNQPQHF. Here the CDR3 DNA reads TGCAGTGCTAGAGATTATAGTGGGGGCAATCAGCCCCAGCATTTT.

This clonotype was picked up a small number of times. This chain links TRBV29-1 with TRBJ2-5; D is unresolved. Trimming removed 4 bases from V and 5 bases from J, with 5 bases in between. This CDR3 is 10 amino acids long. Looked up from germline, CDR1 is SQVTM and CDR2 is ANQGSEA. Written as DNA, the CDR3 is TGCAGCGTTGGTGGGGAGACCCAGTACTTC. Protein: CSVGGETQYF.

This clonotype turned up a few times. V and J are TRBV5-5 and TRBJ2-2, with 8 bases identical to TRBD2. The CDR3 loop spans 16 amino acids. Trimming at V came to 3 bases and at J to 5 bases, leaving 9 bases not matched to a gene. Germline lookup yields CDR1 SGHKS and CDR2 YYEKEE (reference sequence). The chain's CDR3 is CASSSEQGLDTGELFF. As DNA, the CDR3 is TGTGCCAGCAGCTCCGAACAGGGACTAGATACCGGGGAGCTGTTTTTT.

The genes are TRBV6-1 and TRBJ2-2; D is possibly TRBD1 (7 bases). This CDR3 region has 18 residues. V was clipped by 8 bases and J by 4 bases, with 26 bases between them. CDR1 is MNHNS and CDR2 is SASEGT in the germline V gene. CDR3 loop: CASLRQGEGGVSTGELFF. CDR3 coding DNA: TGTGCCAGCCTTCGACAGGGAGAGGGGGGCGTCTCCACCGGGGAGCTGTTTTTT.

CDR3 sequence: CATSEGLARRNEQFF. CDR3 bases: TGTGCCACCAGTGAAGGACTAGCGCGGCGAAATGAGCAGTTCTTC. The chain links TRBV24-1 to TRBJ2-1; 9 nucleotides agree with TRBD2. The CDR3 has 15 residues. The germline CDR1 and CDR2 sequences are KGHDR and SFDVKD. Losses at the gene ends were 4 bases for V and 7 bases for J; bases not matched to a gene: 7.

V gene TRBV2 combines with J gene TRBJ1-5, with D possibly TRBD1 on 5 matching bases. CDR3 length equals 14 residues. V lost 8 bases to trimming and J lost 0 bases, with 11 bases between them. Germline V CDR1 and CDR2: SNHLY, FYNNEI. The CDR3 bases are TGTGCCAGCCACCGGGACGGTAGCAATCAGCCCCAGCATTTT. It codes for CASHRDGSNQPQHF.

There are a few counts of this clonotype. The chain recombines TRBV7-3 with TRBJ1-1; possible D gene TRBD1, 6 bases. V was clipped by 5 bases and J by 4 bases, with 11 bases between them. CDR1 and CDR2 (germline): SGHTA, FQGTGA. The CDR3 is 13 residues long. The DNA for the CDR3 is TGTGCCAGCAGCCCCAGGGGATTCACTGAAGCTTTCTTT. It encodes CASSPRGFTEAFF.

This clonotype showed up just a few times. This chain joins TRBV6-1 and TRBJ1-2; 9 bases agree with TRBD1. V dropped 5 bases and J dropped 4; count of bases not matched to a gene: 14. CDR1 MNHNS and CDR2 SASEGT come from the germline V gene. The CDR3 contains 17 residues. The CDR3 region has the DNA TGTGCCAGCAGTTCCCCGGGACAGGGCTTCGCTGTCTATGGCTACACCTTC. This codes for CASSSPGQGFAVYGYTF.

This clonotype was observed a few times. The rearrangement uses TRBV12-3 or TRBV12-4 and TRBJ2-2, with D maybe TRBD1 (5 bases). The CDR3 sequence is 15 residues long. Deletions cut 1 base from V and 3 bases from J, with 9 bases between. CDR3 in DNA: TGTGCCAGCAGTTTAGAAAAGGGGTACACCGGGGAGCTGTTTTTT. Its protein product is CASSLEKGYTGELFF.

The chain employs TRBV6-1 and TRBJ2-1; 11 bases match TRBD2. CDR1 is MNHNS, CDR2 SASEGT, per germline. Trimming cost V 10 bases and J 5 bases; bases outside gene matches: 7. This CDR3 spans 14 amino acids. CDR3 sequence: CATLAGGPNNEQFF. For the CDR3, the DNA is TGTGCCACATTAGCGGGGGGGCCTAACAATGAGCAGTTCTTC.

This clonotype was seen more than once but under ten times. The chain carries TRBV12-5 and TRBJ2-3; 8 bases match TRBD1. The CDR3 consists of 15 residues. The V segment lost 5 bases and the J segment 0 bases; nucleotides outside the gene matches: 4. CDR1 is LGHNT, CDR2 FRNRAP, per germline. The CDR3 DNA follows: TGTGCTAGTGGTCTGGACAGGGTTAGCACAGATACGCAGTATTTT. Its protein product is CASGLDRVSTDTQYF.

Remarks on this clonotype: One end of the junction varies from germline; a read error may be responsible. This chain links TRBV20-1 with TRBJ2-1; D is unclear. Germline V gives CDR1 DFQATT, CDR2 SNEGSKA (reference sequence). This CDR3 spans 13 amino acids. The CDR3 sequence: CSARVANYNGQFF. The CDR3 nucleotides are TGCAGTGCTAGAGTGGCCAACTACAATGGGCAGTTCTTC.

This clonotype has just a few counts. The rearrangement uses TRBV7-9 and TRBJ1-2; D ambiguous. Germline CDR1 SEHNR, CDR2 FQNEAQ (reference sequence). V was pared by 1 base and J by 4 bases, with 16 bases between. The CDR3 extends over 16 amino acids. The CDR3 loop reads CASSLEGREPPYGYTF. CDR3 bases: TGTGCCAGCAGCTTAGAGGGCCGGGAGCCCCCCTATGGCTACACCTTC.

The V call is TRBV10-2, the J call TRBJ2-1; 7 bases are a match to TRBD1. The ends lost 6 bases at V and 2 bases at J; junction bases unmatched: 10. Germline assignment: CDR1 WSHSY and CDR2 SAAADI. The CDR3 covers 16 residues. The chain's CDR3 is CASRCFRDSPYNEQFF. CDR3 DNA: TGCGCCAGCAGATGTTTCCGGGACAGCCCCTACAATGAGCAGTTCTTC.

This chain links TRBV27 with TRBJ1-3; D perhaps matches TRBD1 (5 bases). CDR1 and CDR2 (germline): MNHEY, SMNVEV (reference sequence). The V end was cut by 8 bases, the J end by 2 bases, with 13 bases between. The CDR3 has 14 amino acids. For the CDR3, the DNA is TGTGCCAGCGGACCCAGACAGACTGGAAACACCATATATTTT. Protein sequence: CASGPRQTGNTIYF.

There are many counts of this clonotype. The CDR3 reads CASSLPRFTGANVLTF. CDR3 DNA sequence: TGTGCCAGCAGCTTACCGCGATTCACTGGGGCCAACGTCCTGACTTTC. This sequence joins TRBV7-2 and TRBJ2-6; unclear D gene. Trimming shortened V by 2 bases and J by 2 bases, and 10 bases separated the two germline ends. The CDR3 runs to 16 residues. Germline V gene data show CDR1 as SGHTA and CDR2 as FQGNSA.

The chain recombines TRBV4-1 with TRBJ2-1; 8 bases are shared with TRBD2. V was clipped by 4 bases and J by 2 bases; unmatched bases: 7. This CDR3 comprises 16 residues. Germline V lookup: CDR1 MGHRA, CDR2 YSYEKL. The CDR3 nucleotides are TGCGCCAGCAGCCTTTCGGGGGGGGCAGCCTACAATGAGCAGTTCTTC. Amino acids: CASSLSGGAAYNEQFF.

The chain employs TRBV28 and TRBJ2-3, with D possibly being TRBD2 (5 bases). Germline V CDR1 and CDR2: MDHEN, SYDVKM. V dropped 4 bases and J dropped 6 bases, with 26 bases sitting between them. CDR3 length: 18 residues. As DNA, the CDR3 is TGTGCCAGCAGTTCCCGATCGGTTGACAAACGGGGAGTGGATACGCAGTATTTT. Its translation: CASSSRSVDKRGVDTQYF. The full variable domain, in which reference TRBV28 and TRBJ2-3 provide the parts outside the CDR3, is DVKVTQSSRYLVKRTGEKVFLECVQDMDHENMFWYRQDPGLGLRLIYFSYDVKMKEKGDIPEGYSVSREKKERFSLILESASTNQTSMYLCASSSRSVDKRGVDTQYFGPGTRLTVL.

The chain recombines TRBV6-6 with TRBJ2-3; TRBD1 matches 9 bases. The CDR3 is 20 residues long. The V and J ends lost 2 bases and 10 bases, in that order; junction bases with no gene match: 25. Per germline, CDR1 MNHNY and CDR2 SVGAGI (reference sequence). The CDR3 DNA reads as TGTGCCAGCAGTTACGAATTTGGACAGGGGCGACCTACACGAGGGGATGCGCAGTATTTT. This sequence encodes CASSYEFGQGRPTRGDAQYF.